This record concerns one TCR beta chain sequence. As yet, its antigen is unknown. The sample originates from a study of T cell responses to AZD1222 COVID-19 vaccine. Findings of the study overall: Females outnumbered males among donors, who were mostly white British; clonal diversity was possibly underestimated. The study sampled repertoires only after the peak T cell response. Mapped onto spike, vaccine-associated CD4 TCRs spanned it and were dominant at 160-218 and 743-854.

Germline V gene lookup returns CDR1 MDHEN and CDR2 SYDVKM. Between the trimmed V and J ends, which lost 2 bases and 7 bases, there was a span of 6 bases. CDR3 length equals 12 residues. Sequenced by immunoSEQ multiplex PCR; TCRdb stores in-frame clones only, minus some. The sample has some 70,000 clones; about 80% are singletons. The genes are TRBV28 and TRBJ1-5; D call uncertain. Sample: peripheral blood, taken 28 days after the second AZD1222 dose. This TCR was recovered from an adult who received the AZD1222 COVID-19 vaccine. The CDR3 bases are TGTGCCAGCAGTTTAAGGTTCCAGCCCCAGCATTTT. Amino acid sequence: CASSLRFQPQHF.